This note documents a single T cell receptor beta chain sequence. The data are from a study of T cell responses to AZD1222 COVID-19 vaccine. Clones were read by immunoSEQ multiplex PCR, and TCRdb kept only the in-frame ones, dropping some. The repertoire holds about 150,000 clones, with approximately 87% as singletons. Deletions cut 4 bases from V and 4 bases from J, with 8 bases between. The germline V gene has CDR1 SGHTA and CDR2 FQGNSA. The CDR3 is made up of 13 amino acids. Sequences were derived from peripheral blood, sampled 28 days after the second AZD1222 dose. This sequence joins TRBV7-2 and TRBJ2-1, with D tentatively TRBD1 (6 bases). The clonotype originates from an adult who received the AZD1222 COVID-19 vaccine. CDR3 protein: CASSSQGYNEQFF. Here the CDR3 DNA reads TGTGCCAGCAGCTCCCAGGGGTACAATGAGCAGTTCTTC.